Below are 10 T cell receptor beta chains sequenced from a single sample in a study of T cell responses to AZD1222 COVID-19 vaccine (dated by TCRdb to the early 2020s). Receptors were amplified or captured by the immunoSEQ multiplex PCR assay. In TCRdb, the immuneACCESS table is reduced to in-frame sequences with V and J assigned. These tables do not hold every clone; where another copy was compared, an unresolved V gene accounts for under half, and the others remain unexplained. Here the sample has 120,000 to 150,000 clones; 90% to 95% occur a single time. Together, the top ten hold more than 1.4% of the sample. The time point label, as the study defines it: baseline before first vaccination. Sequenced material: peripheral blood, taken on day 0 of AZD1222 vaccination. Receptors were obtained from an adult in good health.

The chain joins TRBV7-8 to TRBJ1-2, with D tentatively TRBD1 (5 bases). Trimming stripped 3 bases from V and 9 bases from J, with 17 bases between. The CDR3 is 14 residues long. Germline lookup yields CDR1 SGHVS and CDR2 FQNEAQ. CDR3 sequence: CASSFEWGGNSYTF. The CDR3 nucleotides read TGTGCCAGCAGCTTCGAGTGGGGGGGTAACAGCTACACCTTC.

The chain combines TRBV7-9 with TRBJ2-3, with D possibly TRBD1 on 5 matching bases. V was clipped by 2 bases and J by 5 bases, with 17 bases between them. The CDR3 has 16 amino acids. Germline lookup yields CDR1 SEHNR and CDR2 FQNEAQ (reference sequence). This CDR3 reads CASSLTAQEMRDTQYF. CDR3 sequence (DNA): TGTGCCAGCAGCTTAACCGCACAGGAAATGAGAGATACGCAGTATTTT.

The rearrangement joins TRBV14 to TRBJ1-1, with a weak D call TRBD1 (5 bases). V was trimmed by 4 bases and J by 0 bases, leaving 18 bases between them. Germline CDR1 is SGHDN and CDR2 is FVKESK. This CDR3 has 17 amino acids. The CDR3 reads CASSRDSDEYMNTEAFF. CDR3 coding DNA: TGTGCCAGCAGCCGCGACAGCGACGAATATATGAACACTGAAGCTTTCTTT.

V usage is TRBV25-1 and J usage is TRBJ2-2; tentative D call: TRBD1 (6 bases). Per the germline V gene, CDR1 is MGHDK and CDR2 is SYGVNS. V dropped 6 bases and J dropped 1 base, with 15 bases sitting between them. The CDR3 is 16 amino acids. The CDR3 region is CASSTGYAENTGELFF. CDR3 coding DNA: TGTGCCAGCAGCACAGGGTATGCAGAGAACACCGGGGAGCTGTTTTTT.

The CDR3 loop reads CASSYVGSLGELFF. The CDR3 bases are TGTGCCAGCAGTTATGTCGGGAGTCTTGGGGAGCTGTTTTTT. V and J are TRBV6-2 or TRBV6-3 and TRBJ2-2; D may be TRBD2 (6 bases). Germline V lookup: CDR1 MNHEY, CDR2 SVGEGT. The CDR3 contains 14 residues. The V gene lost 3 bases and the J gene lost 8 bases, with 13 bases spanning the gap.

This sequence joins TRBV6-6 and TRBJ1-2, with D possibly being TRBD1 (5 bases). V lost 6 bases and J 8 bases, leaving 16 bases between the germline ends. The CDR3 is made up of 13 amino acids. From germline, CDR1 is MNHNY and CDR2 SVGAGI (reference sequence). The CDR3 loop is CASSPFGRDGYTF. CDR3 DNA: TGTGCCAGCAGCCCCTTCGGAAGGGACGGCTACACCTTC.

This rearrangement joins TRBV6-2 or TRBV6-3 to TRBJ2-3, with 16 bases that match TRBD2. This CDR3 is 18 amino acids long. Trimming cost V 4 bases and J 0 bases; bases outside gene matches: 4. The V gene's germline CDR1 is MNHEY and CDR2 SVGEGT. The CDR3 nucleotides read TGTGCCAGCAGTTCCGGGACTAGCGGGAGGGCTAGCACAGATACGCAGTATTTT. This encodes CASSSGTSGRASTDTQYF.

This chain uses TRBV11-3 with TRBJ1-1; D not certain. V lost 5 bases and J 4 bases, leaving 11 bases between the germline ends. The germline gives CDR1 SGHNT, CDR2 YENEEA. The CDR3 spans 13 residues. CDR3 sequence: CASSPSIGTEAFF. The CDR3 nucleotides are TGTGCCAGCAGCCCAAGTATTGGCACTGAAGCTTTCTTT. Drawing the rest from reference TRBV11-3 and TRBJ1-1, the complete variable domain is EAGVVQSPRYKIIEKKQPVAFWCNPISGHNTLYWYLQNLGQGPELLIRYENEEAVDDSQLPKDRFSAERLKGVDSTLKIQPAELGDSAVYLCASSPSIGTEAFFGQGTRLTVV.

This sequence joins TRBV5-6 and TRBJ2-7; D gene unclear. The CDR3 sequence is 14 residues long. V was trimmed by 4 bases and J by 3 bases, leaving 14 bases between them. Germline V lookup: CDR1 SGHDT, CDR2 YYEEEE. This CDR3 reads CASSPYQGIYEQYF. The CDR3 DNA sequence: TGTGCCAGCAGCCCATACCAAGGGATCTACGAGCAGTACTTC.

The J gene is TRBJ2-1, the V gene TRBV6-5, with TRBD1 matching over 7 bases. Germline V gives CDR1 MNHEY, CDR2 SVGAGI. J was trimmed by 10 bases and V by 4 bases; bases with no gene match: 4. The CDR3 loop spans 12 amino acids. CDR3 residues: CASSFPRGEQFF. The CDR3 bases are TGTGCCAGCAGTTTCCCCAGGGGGGAGCAGTTCTTC.